The 2 T cell receptor beta chains reported below all come from one sample, sequenced in a study of identical twins. From the 5' RACE reads, TCRdb called clonotypes with MiXCR, one entry per CDR3 protein. Counted here are about 220,000 distinct CDR3 sequences, more than 6.5% occurring once; the ten biggest clones make up about 2%. These data were likewise used in another study, on yellow fever vaccine responses in identical twins.

Sequencing was done on a sample of memory (CD45RO+) T cells sorted from blood. The source is a woman aged 18-35 years in good health.

This clonotype was counted between two and nine times. The chain combines TRBV28 with TRBJ1-5; 8 positions match TRBD1. V was pared by 4 bases and J by 6 bases, with 14 bases of the junction left unmatched. CDR3 length: 17 amino acids. Germline CDR1 MDHEN, CDR2 SYDVKM. The CDR3 protein is CASSSPRNAGGFQPQHF. CDR3 nucleotides: TGTGCCAGCAGTTCCCCTCGTAACGCAGGGGGCTTTCAGCCCCAGCATTTT.

This clonotype is labeled as medium-sized. V usage is TRBV4-3 and J usage is TRBJ2-7; maybe TRBD1 (6 bases). Germline lookup yields CDR1 LGHNA and CDR2 YSLEER. The V end was cut by 3 bases, the J end by 0 bases, with 12 bases between. CDR3 size: 15 residues. The CDR3 DNA follows: TGCGCCAGCAGCCAGCAACGGACAGCCTCCTACGAGCAGTACTTC. Encoded protein: CASSQQRTASYEQYF.